The 13 T cell receptor beta chains reported below all come from one sample, sequenced in a study of control samples from healthy donors and cancer patients. Using immunoSEQ multiplex PCR, the repertoire was profiled, and TCRdb retains in-frame clones only, with some absent. The sample records more than 150,000 clones, roughly 91% being singletons. Sequences were obtained from blood. The origin of the receptors is a man younger than 35 in good health.

The rearrangement uses TRBV27 and TRBJ2-3, with 14 bases matching TRBD2. With V trimmed by 6 bases and J by 13 bases, 12 bases remained unmatched. The CDR3 runs 15 residues. Germline lookup yields CDR1 MNHEY and CDR2 SMNVEV (reference sequence). The CDR3 region has the DNA TGTGCCAGCAGGGGGACTAGCGGGGGCTCTATCAAGGAGTATTTT. It specifies CASRGTSGGSIKEYF.

J is TRBJ1-1 and V is TRBV18, with a weak D call TRBD1 (5 bases). The CDR3 runs to 15 residues. V lost 4 bases and J lost 1, with 13 bases in between. Germline loops: CDR1 KGHSH, CDR2 LQKENI. CDR3 in DNA: TGTGCCAGCTCACAATCCCGGGACGGGAACACTGAAGCTTTCTTT. Its protein product is CASSQSRDGNTEAFF.

The chain recombines TRBV2 with TRBJ1-4; TRBD1 is a possible D gene (5 bases). The CDR3 has 15 amino acids. CDR1 is SNHLY and CDR2 is FYNNEI in the germline V gene. V lost 6 bases and J 7 bases, leaving 18 bases between the germline ends. The CDR3 region is CASSLSRGALEKLFF. DNA for the CDR3: TGTGCCAGCAGCCTATCGAGAGGGGCACTTGAAAAACTGTTTTTT.

The CDR3 nucleotides read TGCGCCATAGGTCAGATTCATAACACTGAAGCTTTCTTT. This translates into CAIGQIHNTEAFF. This chain joins TRBV10-1 and TRBJ1-1; the D is unclear. The CDR3 contains 13 residues. In germline, CDR1 is WNHNN, CDR2 SYGVQD (reference sequence). Trimming took off 10 bases at V and 2 bases at J, with 14 bases between the two ends.

This clone occurred once. This chain joins TRBV6-5 and TRBJ2-4; TRBD1 aligns across 8 bases. The CDR3 consists of 15 residues. The V gene's germline CDR1 is MNHEY and CDR2 SVGAGI. V gave up 6 bases and J gave up 3 bases; unmatched junction bases: 7. The CDR3 DNA sequence: TGTGCCAGCAGCTCAGGGGGCGCAGGCAAAAACATTCAGTACTTC. Protein sequence: CASSSGGAGKNIQYF.

The chain is built from TRBV7-8 and TRBJ1-5; D gene uncertain. Deletions cut 5 bases from V and 5 bases from J, with 13 bases between. Germline CDR1 is SGHVS and CDR2 is FQNEAQ. This CDR3 has 14 residues. The CDR3, as DNA: TGTGCCAGCAGCCAAAACACCGAGGATCAGCCCCAGCATTTT. This gives the protein CASSQNTEDQPQHF.

V is TRBV24-1 and J is TRBJ2-3; D is unclear. Per the germline V gene, CDR1 is KGHDR and CDR2 is SFDVKD. CDR3 length: 13 amino acids. Trimming pared 3 bases from V and 3 bases from J, leaving 6 bases between. CDR3 in DNA: TGTGCCACCAGTGATCCCCCAACAGATACGCAGTATTTT. The encoded protein is CATSDPPTDTQYF.

This rearrangement joins TRBV19 to TRBJ2-5, with 7 bases fitting TRBD1. CDR3 length: 14 residues. V shed 2 bases and J 2 bases; nucleotides not matched to a gene: 2. Germline-derived CDR1 and CDR2 are LNHDA and SQIVND (reference sequence). CDR3 in amino acids: CASSITGVQETQYF. DNA of the CDR3: TGTGCCAGTAGTATAACAGGGGTTCAAGAGACCCAGTACTTC.

The chain joins TRBV4-1 to TRBJ2-7, with D perhaps matching TRBD1 or TRBD2 (6 bases each). The CDR3 is 14 amino acids. The germline V gene has CDR1 MGHRA and CDR2 YSYEKL. V was shortened by 6 bases and J by 2 bases, with 14 bases between the two germline ends. The CDR3 sequence is CASRKLGGTYEQYF. CDR3 in DNA: TGCGCCAGCAGGAAACTAGGGGGGACCTACGAGCAGTACTTC.

This clone came up once. The V call is TRBV5-3, the J call TRBJ1-1, with unresolved D. TRBV5-3 is flagged as an ORF with uncertain function. V lost 1 base, J lost 4 bases, and 5 bases lay in between. The CDR3 totals 12 residues. CDR3 in amino acids: CARSLLGTEAFF. In nucleotides, the CDR3 is TGTGCCAGAAGCTTGTTGGGCACTGAAGCTTTCTTT.

The V and J genes are TRBV19 and TRBJ2-5; D is ambiguous. This CDR3 contains 16 residues. V lost 5 bases and J 2 bases, leaving 18 bases between the germline ends. Germline CDR1 is LNHDA and CDR2 is SQIVND (reference sequence). DNA for the CDR3: TGTGCCAGTAGTCCCCGAGCGAGTTCGAGTCAAGAGACCCAGTACTTC. Translation gives CASSPRASSSQETQYF.

This clone was recorded only once. The chain uses TRBV5-1 and TRBJ2-7, with D possibly being TRBD1 (5 bases). Germline V CDR1 and CDR2: SGHRS, YFSETQ. CDR3 length equals 13 residues. V shed 0 bases and J shed 6 bases, with 10 bases lying between them. The DNA of the CDR3 is TGCGCCAGCAGCTTGGAAGGGGTCACCGAGCAGTACTTC. Protein: CASSLEGVTEQYF.

The chain links TRBV7-9 to TRBJ2-3, with D hard to call. V lost 5 bases and J lost 5, with 8 bases in between. The CDR3 totals 12 residues. Germline V gives CDR1 SEHNR, CDR2 FQNEAQ (reference sequence). The CDR3 DNA reads TGTGCCAGCAGCCCTCTCGGAGATACGCAGTATTTT. Protein sequence: CASSPLGDTQYF.